This T cell receptor beta chain was identified during a study of blood T cell repertoires in COVID-19. The CDR3 spans 11 residues. J gave up 11 bases and V 5 bases, and 3 bases lay outside the gene matches. Looked up from germline, CDR1 is MNHNY and CDR2 is SVGAGI (reference sequence). Assay used: immunoSEQ multiplex PCR; TCRdb lists only in-frame clones, some missing. The sample lists 150,000 to 200,000 clones, approximately 86% occurring once. This clone turned up a few times. This receptor was identified in an elderly woman with acute or convalescent COVID-19. The material sequenced was peripheral blood. The gene calls are TRBV6-6 and TRBJ1-1; the match to TRBD1 covers 9 bases. CDR3 loop: CASSHDRGAFF. CDR3 coding DNA: TGTGCCAGCAGTCATGACAGGGGGGCTTTCTTT.